This T cell receptor beta chain comes out of a study of shared T cell receptors in the human thymus. Per the germline V gene, CDR1 is MGHRA and CDR2 is YSYEKL. Trimming took 3 bases from V and 0 from J; bases not matched to a gene: 6. This CDR3 is built from 19 residues. Sequencing was performed with immunoSEQ multiplex PCR; in TCRdb, only in-frame clones are kept and a portion is missing. The sample holds 450,000 to 650,000 clones; around 78% are singletons and the top ten take about 0.013%. This clone was seen a few times. These data also featured in a second study, about human thymus T cells. That source notes: Resections removed during corrective heart surgery provided the thymus tissue used. Blood and thymic repertoires both appeared biased in V and J gene usage.

The TCR was taken from a boy under two years old with a congenital heart defect. Sequenced material: thymocytes. This chain joins TRBV4-1 and TRBJ2-1; 15 bases are shared with TRBD2. The CDR3, as DNA: TGCGCCAGCAGCCACTCCGGACTAGCGGGAGGGAGCTCCTACAATGAGCAGTTCTTC. This translates into CASSHSGLAGGSSYNEQFF.